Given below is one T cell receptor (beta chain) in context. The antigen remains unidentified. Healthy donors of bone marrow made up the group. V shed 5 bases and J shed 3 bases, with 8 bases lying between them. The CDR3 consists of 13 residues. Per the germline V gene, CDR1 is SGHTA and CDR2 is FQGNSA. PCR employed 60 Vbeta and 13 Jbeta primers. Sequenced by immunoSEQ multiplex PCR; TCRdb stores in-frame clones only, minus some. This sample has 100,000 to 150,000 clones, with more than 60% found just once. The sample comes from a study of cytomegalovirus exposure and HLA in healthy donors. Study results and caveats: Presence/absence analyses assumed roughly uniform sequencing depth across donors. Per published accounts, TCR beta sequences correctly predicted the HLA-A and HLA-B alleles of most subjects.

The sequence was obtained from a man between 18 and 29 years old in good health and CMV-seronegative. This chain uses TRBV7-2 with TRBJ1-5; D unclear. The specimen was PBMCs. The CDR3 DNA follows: TGTGCCAGCAGCCCTAGCGCCAATCAGCCCCAGCATTTT. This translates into CASSPSANQPQHF.